This T cell receptor (beta chain) was observed in a study of vaccination and CD4 T cells after COVID-19. Treatment noted: approximately nine-day PBMC culture with coronavirus spike peptide pools or control peptides (ViraFEST assay). Half of the medium was exchanged for fresh IL-2 medium, first on day 3 and then on day 7. Negative selection separated CD4+ T cells from roughly 10-day cultures. Findings and caveats of the study: SARS-CoV-2-reactive clonotypes rose nonsignificantly, with the median going from around 20 to 38.

The germline gives CDR1 MNHNS, CDR2 SASEGT. V dropped 6 bases and J dropped 1 base, with 15 bases sitting between them. This CDR3 contains 15 residues. In the case of this clonotype: Its antigen remains unknown.

Cultured CD4+ T cells had their DNA profiled by the Oncomine TCR Beta short-read assay. TCRdb redid the calling of the PCR reads with MiXCR, one entry per CDR3 protein. The table lists 10,000 to 15,000 distinct CDR3 sequences, more than 40% of them singletons. The sequenced sample consisted of CD4+ T cells from blood, cultured in vitro. The sequence was obtained from a human donor who had recovered from COVID-19. The chain joins TRBV6-1 to TRBJ2-5; D might be TRBD1 (6 bases). CDR3 DNA sequence: TGTGCCAGCAGGTCCGCAGGGGCCGGCCAAGAGACCCAGTACTTC. Residues: CASRSAGAGQETQYF.